This T cell receptor (beta chain) was observed in a study of blood T cell repertoires in COVID-19 (dated by TCRdb to 2018 to 2021). About the investigation overall: Samples from collaborators originated in the United States, Italy and Spain and spanned both the acute and convalescent phases of COVID-19. The prospective study material was composed of cDNA or gDNA derived from T cells, B-cell-depleted T cells, or PBMCs. Deeply sampled blood TCRbeta repertoires from subjects exposed to, actively infected with, or recovered from COVID-19 were included in the dataset. The repertoires were released in a freely available public database meant as a resource for research on the immune response to SARS-CoV-2. The samples were drawn from two sources: the first 160 participants of the ongoing ImmuneRACE study, and fewer than 1,500 subjects contributed by 6 global collaborators. Nearly every sample came with metadata listing a de-identified subject ID, COVID-19 status, age in years and sex. Where available, HLA class I and class II types were taken from metadata supplied by the sample provider and were not determined by assay-based typing.

One collaborating source in Seattle enrolled patients while the patients were actively infected and followed the patients over time throughout the course of disease. The collaborating institutions used their own protocols to collect whole blood in K2EDTA tubes. For TCRbeta analysis, collaborators shipped samples in one of three forms: frozen whole blood, isolated PBMCs, or DNA extracted from either of those sample types. Remarks on this clone: It has no known antigen specificity. Base-call qualities are not available, and no considerably larger clone is one nucleotide away.

V trim: 6 bases; J trim: 5 bases; unmatched bases: 6. From the germline V gene, CDR1 is SNHLY and CDR2 is FYNNEI. The CDR3 numbers 14 residues from cysteine through phenylalanine. The sequence is cut down to CDR3 DNA, 42 bases in frame from base 1. The study at large found these results: Clinical and demographic metadata were provided uncurated, with the amount varying by source and participant.

The immunoSEQ Assay, a bias-controlled multiplex PCR, was used to amplify TCRbeta CDR3 regions from genomic DNA. As for how the authors treated the data: The number of nucleated cells in each sample was estimated by amplification of reference gene primers within the assay. To quantify the absolute abundance of each unique TCRbeta CDR3 rearrangement, sequence reads were collapsed and filtered. For each sample, productive Simpson clonality was calculated as the square root of Simpson's diversity index across productive rearrangements. Drawn from immuneACCESS, this table holds only the in-frame rearrangements with V and J called that TCRdb kept. Clones are partly lost; checked studies trace under half to an unresolved V gene and leave the rest unexplained. The DNA gave D and trimming, while V, J and clone size come from that table. The sample profile shows over 200,000 clones; 84% of them were found once. Under 10% of the sample is held by the ten biggest clonotypes.

Recombination connected TRBV2 to TRBJ1-5, with 8 central nucleotides matching TRBD1. The sequence was obtained from a woman older than 75 with COVID-19, enrolled during active disease. The sequenced sample was peripheral blood. The bases are TGTGCCAGCAGGGCCTCGACAGGGGATCAGCCCCAGCATTTT. This gives the protein CASRASTGDQPQHF.